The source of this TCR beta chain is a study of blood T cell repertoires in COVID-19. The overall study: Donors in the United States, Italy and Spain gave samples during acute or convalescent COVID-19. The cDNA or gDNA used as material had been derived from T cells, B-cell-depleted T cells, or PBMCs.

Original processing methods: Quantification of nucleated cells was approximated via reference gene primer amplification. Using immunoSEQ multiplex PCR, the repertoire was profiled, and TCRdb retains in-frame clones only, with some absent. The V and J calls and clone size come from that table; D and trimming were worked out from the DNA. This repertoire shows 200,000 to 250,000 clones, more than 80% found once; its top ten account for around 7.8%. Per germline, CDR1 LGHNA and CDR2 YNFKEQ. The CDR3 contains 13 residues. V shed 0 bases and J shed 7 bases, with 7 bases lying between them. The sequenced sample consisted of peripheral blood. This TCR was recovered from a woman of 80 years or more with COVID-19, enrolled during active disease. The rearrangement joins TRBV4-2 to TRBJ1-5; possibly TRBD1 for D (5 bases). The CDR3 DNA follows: TGTGCCAGCAGCCAAGAAAACAGGCAGCCCCAGCATTTT. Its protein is CASSQENRQPQHF.